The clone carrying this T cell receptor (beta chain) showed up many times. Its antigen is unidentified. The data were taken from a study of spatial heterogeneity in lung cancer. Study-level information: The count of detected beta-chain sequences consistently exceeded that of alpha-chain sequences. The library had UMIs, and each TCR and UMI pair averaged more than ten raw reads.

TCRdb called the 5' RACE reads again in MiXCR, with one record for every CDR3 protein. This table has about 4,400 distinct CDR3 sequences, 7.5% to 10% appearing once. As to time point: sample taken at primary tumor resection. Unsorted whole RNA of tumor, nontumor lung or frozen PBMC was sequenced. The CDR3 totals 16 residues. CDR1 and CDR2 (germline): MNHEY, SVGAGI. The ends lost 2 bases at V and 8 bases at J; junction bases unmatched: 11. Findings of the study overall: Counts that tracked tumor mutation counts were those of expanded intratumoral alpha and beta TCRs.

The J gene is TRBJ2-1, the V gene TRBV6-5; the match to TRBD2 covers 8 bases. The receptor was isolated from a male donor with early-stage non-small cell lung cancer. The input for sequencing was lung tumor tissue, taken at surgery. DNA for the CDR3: TGTGCCAGCAGTTACGACGGGGGGGCCTCGGGCGATGAGCAGTTCTTC. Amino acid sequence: CASSYDGGASGDEQFF.